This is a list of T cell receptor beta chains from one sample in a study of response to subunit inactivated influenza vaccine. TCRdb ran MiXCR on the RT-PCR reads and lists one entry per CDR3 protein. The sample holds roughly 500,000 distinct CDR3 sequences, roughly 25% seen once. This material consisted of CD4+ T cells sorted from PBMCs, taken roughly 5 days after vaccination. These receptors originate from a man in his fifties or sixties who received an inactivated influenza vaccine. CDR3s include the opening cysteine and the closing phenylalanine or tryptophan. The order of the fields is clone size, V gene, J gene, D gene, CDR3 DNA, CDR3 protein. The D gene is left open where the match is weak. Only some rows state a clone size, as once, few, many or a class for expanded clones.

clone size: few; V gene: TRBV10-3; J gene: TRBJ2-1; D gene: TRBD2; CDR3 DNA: TGTGCCATCAGTGAGACTAGCGGTTACAATGAGCAGTTCTTC; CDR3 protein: CAISETSGYNEQFF
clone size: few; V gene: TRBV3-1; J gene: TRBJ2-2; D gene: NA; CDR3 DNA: TGTGCCAGCAGCCAGGAAGCACGTAACACCGGGGAGCTGTTTTTT; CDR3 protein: CASSQEARNTGELFF
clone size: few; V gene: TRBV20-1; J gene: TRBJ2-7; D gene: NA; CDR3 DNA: TGCAGTGCTATGAATTACCGGGACCACTCCTACGAGCAGTACTTC; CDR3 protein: CSAMNYRDHSYEQYF
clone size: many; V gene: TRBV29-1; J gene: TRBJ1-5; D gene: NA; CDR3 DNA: TGCAGCGTTGAAGATGGGGGGGCCCGTCAGCCCCAGCATTTT; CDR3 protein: CSVEDGGARQPQHF
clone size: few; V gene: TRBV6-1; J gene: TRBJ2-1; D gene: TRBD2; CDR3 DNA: TGTGCCAGCAGTGTCTCGGGACTAGCGGGAGGAAATGAGCAGTTCTTC; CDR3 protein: CASSVSGLAGGNEQFF
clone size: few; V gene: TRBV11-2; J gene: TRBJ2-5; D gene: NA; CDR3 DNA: TGTGCCAGCAGCTTAGTAGCGGTCCAAGAGACCCAGTACTTC; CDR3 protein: CASSLVAVQETQYF
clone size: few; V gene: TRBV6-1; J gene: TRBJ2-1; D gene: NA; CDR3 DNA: TGTGCCAGCAGTGAATTGGCGGGCTACAATGAGCAGTTCTTC; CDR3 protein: CASSELAGYNEQFF
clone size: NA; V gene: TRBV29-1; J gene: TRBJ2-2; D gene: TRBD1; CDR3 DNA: TGCAGCGTGGGGACAGGGCTGAACACCGGGGAGCTGTTTTTT; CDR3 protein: CSVGTGLNTGELFF
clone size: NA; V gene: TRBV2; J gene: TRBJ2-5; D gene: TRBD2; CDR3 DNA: TGTGCCAGCAGTGAACTAGCGGGACAAGAGACCCAGTACTTC; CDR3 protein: CASSELAGQETQYF
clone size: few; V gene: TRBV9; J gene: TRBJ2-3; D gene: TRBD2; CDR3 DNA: TGTGCCAGCAGCGTCATGACTAGCGGGAGGGGCACAGATACGCAGTATTTT; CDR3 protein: CASSVMTSGRGTDTQYF
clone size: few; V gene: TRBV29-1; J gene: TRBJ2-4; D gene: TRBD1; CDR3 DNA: TGCAGCGTTGGGGGGGACAGGGCGAACATTCAGTACTTC; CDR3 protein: CSVGGDRANIQYF
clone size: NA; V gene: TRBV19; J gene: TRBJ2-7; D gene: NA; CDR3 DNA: TGTGCCAGTAGTATAGGGAGGACAGACGAGCAGTACTTC; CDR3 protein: CASSIGRTDEQYF
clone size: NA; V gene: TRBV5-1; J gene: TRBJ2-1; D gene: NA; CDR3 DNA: TGCGCCAGCAGCTTGGGGGAGAGGCGCCAAAGCTCCTACAATGAGCAGTTCTTC; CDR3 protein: CASSLGERRQSSYNEQFF
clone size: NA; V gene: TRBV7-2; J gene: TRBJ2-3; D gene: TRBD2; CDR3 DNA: TGTGCCAGCAGCGCGCGACTAGCGGGAGGGGCAGATACGCAGTATTTT; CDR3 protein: CASSARLAGGADTQYF
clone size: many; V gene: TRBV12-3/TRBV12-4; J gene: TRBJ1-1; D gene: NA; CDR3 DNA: TGTGCCAGCAGTCCACTGGCTGAAGCTTTCTTT; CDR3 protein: CASSPLAEAFF
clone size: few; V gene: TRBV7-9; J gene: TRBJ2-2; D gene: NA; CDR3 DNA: TGTGCCAGCAGCTTAGCAGGTTTCACCGGGGAGCTGTTTTTT; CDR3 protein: CASSLAGFTGELFF
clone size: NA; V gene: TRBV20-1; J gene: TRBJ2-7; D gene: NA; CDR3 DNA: TGCAGTGCTAGAGCGGGACAACACTCCTACGAGCAGTACTTC; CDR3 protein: CSARAGQHSYEQYF
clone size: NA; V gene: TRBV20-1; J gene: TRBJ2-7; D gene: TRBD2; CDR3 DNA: TGCAGTGCTAGAGGCGGGACTAGCGGGAGTGGCGAGCAGTACTTC; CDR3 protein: CSARGGTSGSGEQYF
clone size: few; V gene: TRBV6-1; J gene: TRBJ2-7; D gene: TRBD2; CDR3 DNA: TGTGCCAGCATCAGGGGACTAGCGGAAAACGAGCAGTACTTC; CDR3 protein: CASIRGLAENEQYF
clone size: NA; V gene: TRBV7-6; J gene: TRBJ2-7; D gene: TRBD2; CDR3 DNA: TGTGCCAGCAGCTTACAAGCGGGGGGGTACGAGCAGTACTTC; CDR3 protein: CASSLQAGGYEQYF
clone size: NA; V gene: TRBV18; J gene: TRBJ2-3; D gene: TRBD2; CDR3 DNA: TGTGCCAGCTCACGAGGGACTAGCGGGAGCGGCACAGATACGCAGTATTTT; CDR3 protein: CASSRGTSGSGTDTQYF
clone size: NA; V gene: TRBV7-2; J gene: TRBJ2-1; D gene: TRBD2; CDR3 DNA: TGTGCCAGCAGCCGGATAGCGGGTTCGACCTACAATGAGCAGTTCTTC; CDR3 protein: CASSRIAGSTYNEQFF
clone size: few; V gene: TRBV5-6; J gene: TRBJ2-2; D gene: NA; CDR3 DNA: TGTGCCAGCAGCTTGAGCAGGGCGGGCACCGGGGAGCTGTTTTTT; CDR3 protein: CASSLSRAGTGELFF
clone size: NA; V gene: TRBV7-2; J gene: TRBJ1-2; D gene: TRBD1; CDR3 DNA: TGTGCCAGCAGCTTAACGGCGACAGGGGGCTCGGACTATGGCTACACCTTC; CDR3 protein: CASSLTATGGSDYGYTF